These 18 T cell receptor beta chains were all obtained from the same sample, sequenced in a study of blood T cells in healthy people across ages. With a J-beta primer mix and a sample-barcoded 5' primer, a second PCR ran roughly 6 to 11 cycles. TCRdb independently ran MiXCR on the 5' RACE reads; one entry per CDR3 protein. The sample yields roughly 2 million distinct CDR3 sequences, less than 50% seen once. The source material was blood. These receptors were obtained from a woman in her forties in good health.

CDR3 in amino acids: CASRPGTSGGADTQYF. The CDR3 DNA sequence: TGTGCCAGCAGGCCAGGGACTAGCGGGGGGGCAGATACGCAGTATTTT. This sequence joins TRBV3-1 and TRBJ2-3; TRBD2 matches at 16 bases. The germline V gene has CDR1 LGHDT and CDR2 YNNKEL (reference sequence). Losses at the gene ends were 6 bases for V and 4 bases for J; bases not matched to a gene: 4. The CDR3 is 16 residues long.

Only a few counts were recorded for this clonotype. V is TRBV5-1 and J is TRBJ2-3, with 11 nucleotides matching TRBD2. CDR3 length: 15 residues. Germline trimming cut 4 bases from V and 5 bases from J; bases unmatched to any gene: 6. Per the germline V gene, CDR1 is SGHRS and CDR2 is YFSETQ. CDR3 in DNA: TGCGCCAGCAGCGAAGGGACTAGCGGAAAAGATACGCAGTATTTT. Protein: CASSEGTSGKDTQYF.

The rearrangement joins TRBV7-3 to TRBJ2-1; D is perhaps TRBD2 (5 bases). V was cut by 4 bases and J by 10 bases, with 11 bases left in between. This CDR3 spans 12 amino acids. The germline CDR1 and CDR2 sequences are SGHTA and FQGTGA. CDR3 sequence reads: CASSSWETEQFF. The CDR3 nucleotides read TGTGCCAGCAGCTCCTGGGAGACCGAGCAGTTCTTC.

CDR3 nucleotides: TGTGCCAGCTCACTAAAAGTGGGGACGGAAGCTTTCTTT. Protein sequence: CASSLKVGTEAFF. The chain links TRBV18 to TRBJ1-1, with D maybe TRBD1 (5 bases). The CDR3 is made up of 13 amino acids. Trimming stripped 4 bases from V and 8 bases from J, with 14 bases between. In germline, CDR1 is KGHSH, CDR2 LQKENI.

The chain employs TRBV11-2 and TRBJ2-5; D might be TRBD1 (7 bases). Germline CDR1 is SGHAT and CDR2 is FQNNGV. V was pared by 5 bases and J by 5 bases, with 21 bases between. The CDR3 loop spans 16 amino acids. The CDR3 spells CASSLGGAGGIETQYF. The CDR3 DNA reads as TGTGCCAGCAGCCTGGGTGGGGCAGGGGGGATTGAGACCCAGTACTTC.

The chain couples TRBV4-1 to TRBJ1-5; unclear D gene. The V end was cut by 1 base, the J end by 4 bases, with 11 bases between. The germline V gene has CDR1 MGHRA and CDR2 YSYEKL. This CDR3 has 15 residues. The CDR3 protein is CASSQVVEGNQPQHF. In DNA, the CDR3 is TGCGCCAGCAGCCAAGTAGTGGAAGGAAATCAGCCCCAGCATTTT.

The gene calls are TRBV29-1 and TRBJ2-4; no clear D gene. The DNA end is more similar to TRBJ2-7, so the J call may be wrong. The germline CDR1 and CDR2 sequences are SQVTM and ANQGSEA. The CDR3 is 12 residues long. The CDR3 coding sequence is TGCAGCGTTGAAGTGACTCCCTACGAGCAGTACTTC. Translated: CSVEVTPYEQYF.

The rearrangement joins TRBV7-2 to TRBJ2-7; no firm D call. The CDR3 runs to 12 residues. The germline gives CDR1 SGHTA, CDR2 FQGNSA. Between the trimmed V and J ends, which lost 7 bases and 7 bases, there was a span of 14 bases. The CDR3 sequence is CASTSTYNEQYF. CDR3 DNA sequence: TGTGCCAGCACCTCTACCTACAATGAGCAGTACTTC.

The chain uses TRBV20-1 and TRBJ2-1; tentatively, D is TRBD1 (6 bases). Germline V lookup: CDR1 DFQATT, CDR2 SNEGSKA (reference sequence). Deletions cut 6 bases from V and 8 bases from J, with 14 bases between. This CDR3 region has 12 residues. CDR3 sequence: CSAPNRVHEQFF. CDR3 bases: TGCAGTGCCCCTAACAGGGTCCATGAGCAGTTCTTC.

Only a few counts were recorded for this clonotype. The chain carries TRBV4-3 and TRBJ1-6, with TRBD1 matching 7 bases. The germline V gene has CDR1 LGHNA and CDR2 YSLEER. There are 15 residues in the CDR3. V shed 1 base and J 8 bases; nucleotides not matched to a gene: 5. CDR3 nucleotide sequence: TGCGCCAGCAGCCAAGTAGGGGGCGGGTATTCACCCCTCCACTTT. Translating it yields CASSQVGGGYSPLHF.

The chain joins TRBV20-1 to TRBJ2-7; 7 bases agree with TRBD1. This CDR3 region has 11 residues. V shed 6 bases and J 6 bases; nucleotides not matched to a gene: 5. Germline assignment: CDR1 DFQATT and CDR2 SNEGSKA (reference sequence). This CDR3 reads CSATGVGEQYF. The CDR3 region has the DNA TGCAGTGCCACAGGGGTGGGCGAGCAGTACTTC.

This clonotype was observed a handful of times. This chain uses TRBV20-1 with TRBJ2-5; weak D call: TRBD1 (6 bases). The CDR3 runs to 12 residues. The V end was cut by 6 bases, the J end by 3 bases, with 11 bases between. Germline V lookup: CDR1 DFQATT, CDR2 SNEGSKA (reference sequence). DNA for the CDR3: TGCAGTGCCGGACAGATTAAAGAGACCCAGTACTTC. Translating it yields CSAGQIKETQYF.

This clonotype turned up a few times. The chain recombines TRBV4-3 with TRBJ2-5; 13 bases match TRBD2. The CDR3 sequence is 17 residues long. The J segment lost 4 bases and the V segment lost 0 bases, leaving 5 bases of the junction unmatched. Germline CDR1 and CDR2: LGHNA and YSLEER. DNA of the CDR3: TGCGCCAGCAGCCAAGACAAACTAGCGGGGGGGCGAGAGACCCAGTACTTC. Protein product: CASSQDKLAGGRETQYF.

The chain combines TRBV7-2 with TRBJ1-2; D is unresolved. The CDR3 consists of 15 residues. The V end lost 1 base, the J end lost 0 bases, and 9 bases lay between the germline ends. The germline V gene encodes CDR1 SGHTA and CDR2 FQGNSA. CDR3 in amino acids: CASSLGQRANYGYTF. The DNA of the CDR3 is TGTGCCAGCAGCTTAGGCCAGAGGGCTAACTATGGCTACACCTTC.

This sequence joins TRBV29-1 and TRBJ2-5; TRBD2 matches at 12 bases. V lost 3 bases, J lost 4 bases, and 3 bases stayed unmatched. Germline V gives CDR1 SQVTM, CDR2 ANQGSEA. The CDR3 contains 14 residues. In DNA, the CDR3 is TGCAGCGTTGAGGCACTAGCGGGAGGAGAGACCCAGTACTTC. Translating it yields CSVEALAGGETQYF.

This clonotype was seen only a few times. The J gene is TRBJ2-3, the V gene TRBV29-1, with TRBD2 matching 14 bases. In germline, CDR1 is SQVTM, CDR2 ANQGSEA. Trimming at V came to 1 base and at J to 1 base, leaving 10 bases not matched to a gene. CDR3 length: 19 amino acids. The CDR3 is CSVEGGLAGGLGGTDTQYF. The CDR3 DNA is TGCAGCGTTGAAGGCGGACTAGCGGGGGGCTTAGGTGGCACAGATACGCAGTATTTT.

CDR3 sequence (DNA): TGTGCCAGCAGTGGACAGGGGGCGGGGGCAGATACGCAGTATTTT. The encoded protein is CASSGQGAGADTQYF. V is TRBV28 and J is TRBJ2-3; 11 bases align to TRBD1. Trimming cost V 5 bases and J 4 bases; bases outside gene matches: 5. This CDR3 region has 15 residues. Per germline, CDR1 MDHEN and CDR2 SYDVKM.

V and J are TRBV3-1 and TRBJ2-3; D assignment may be TRBD1 or TRBD2 (5 bases each). Trimming cost V 4 bases and J 10 bases, with 12 bases left between them. The CDR3 spans 12 residues. Germline CDR1 and CDR2: LGHDT and YNNKEL (reference sequence). The CDR3 spells CASSLGWGPQYF. As DNA, the CDR3 is TGTGCCAGCAGCCTCGGGTGGGGACCGCAGTATTTT.